This note documents a single T cell receptor beta chain sequence. Its antigen is unknown. Per germline, CDR1 PRHDT and CDR2 FYEKMQ (reference sequence). Unmatched junction bases numbered 7, after V lost 6 bases and J lost 0 bases. This CDR3 spans 15 amino acids. This sample is part of a study of CD8+ T cells in alopecia areata. RNA extraction and reverse transcription yielded cDNA as sequencing template. Clones were sequenced by immunoSEQ multiplex PCR, and TCRdb holds only the in-frame ones, with some missing. Here the sample spans about 200,000 clones, roughly three fifths being singletons. Findings of the study overall: Among patients, TCR sharing was less clear than in mice, a difference possibly due in part to HLA diversity in the patient population.

The chain carries TRBV13 and TRBJ1-1; 7 positions agree with TRBD1. Sequencing input: CD8+ T cells sorted from blood. This clonotype was obtained from a human donor in good health. The chain's CDR3 is CASRLRGGMNTEAFF. The CDR3 coding sequence is TGTGCCAGCAGACTCAGGGGGGGCATGAACACTGAAGCTTTCTTT.